Below are 3 T cell receptor beta chains sequenced from a single sample in a study of shared clonotypes between healthy human individuals. Produced via immunoSEQ multiplex PCR; TCRdb's table is partial and in-frame only. The sample records about half a million clones, 81% being singletons. Source material: PBMCs. The source is a woman aged 35 to 49 in good health. Some clones in this sample may be carry-over from other donors' samples.

The gene calls are TRBV2 and TRBJ1-5; D not resolved. Trimming took 2 bases from V and 2 from J, leaving 7 bases between them. This CDR3 has 14 amino acids. CDR1 and CDR2 from the germline V gene are SNHLY and FYNNEI. CDR3 DNA: TGTGCCAGCAGTGAACAACGAGGCAATCAGCCCCAGCATTTT. Amino acid sequence: CASSEQRGNQPQHF.

This clone occurred a few times. As DNA, the CDR3 is TGTGCCAGTAGTCCTCGGACAGGGACTAATGAAAAACTGTTTTTT. Protein product: CASSPRTGTNEKLFF. This chain uses TRBV19 with TRBJ1-4; 8 bases align to TRBD1. The CDR3 covers 15 residues. Germline assignment: CDR1 LNHDA and CDR2 SQIVND (reference sequence). After removal of 5 bases from V and 2 bases from J, the junction contained 4 bases not matched to a gene. Drawing the rest from reference TRBV19 and TRBJ1-4, the complete variable domain is DGGITQSPKYLFRKEGQNVTLSCEQNLNHDAMYWYRQDPGQGLRLIYYSQIVNDFQKGDIAEGYSVSREKKESFPLTVTSAQKNPTAFYLCASSPRTGTNEKLFFGSGTQLSVL.

This chain joins TRBV30 and TRBJ2-5; TRBD2 is a possible D gene (6 bases). Trimming removed 5 bases at V and 7 bases at J, with 11 bases between. The CDR3 covers 11 residues. Germline lookup yields CDR1 GTSNPN and CDR2 SVGIG (reference sequence). CDR3 bases: TGTGCCTGGGGGGGGATAGGGACCCAGTACTTC. Protein product: CAWGGIGTQYF.